These 3 T cell receptor beta chains share one sample of origin, sequenced in a study of blood T cell repertoires in COVID-19. Sequenced by immunoSEQ multiplex PCR; TCRdb stores in-frame clones only, minus some. The data hold about 250,000 clones, with around 89% observed a single time. Sequencing was done on a sample of PBMCs or T cells enriched from blood (not recorded which). These TCRs come from a woman aged 45 to 65 who had recovered from COVID-19.

This chain connects TRBV24-1 to TRBJ2-1, with unresolved D. Between the trimmed V and J ends, which lost 1 base and 8 bases, there was a span of 11 bases. The CDR3 is 14 amino acids. Germline lookup yields CDR1 KGHDR and CDR2 SFDVKD. For the CDR3, the DNA is TGTGCCACCAGTGATTTTCGCCAACGGGATGAGCAGTTCTTC. Its translation is CATSDFRQRDEQFF.

V and J are TRBV28 and TRBJ2-7, with TRBD2 matching 8 bases. Germline assignment: CDR1 MDHEN and CDR2 SYDVKM. The CDR3 extends over 15 amino acids. J gave up 4 bases and V 5 bases, and 10 bases lay outside the gene matches. This chain's CDR3 is CASSLPGTSRYEQYF. The DNA of the CDR3 is TGTGCCAGCAGTCTACCCGGGACTAGTAGATACGAGCAGTACTTC. The whole variable domain, remainder taken from reference TRBV28 and TRBJ2-7, is DVKVTQSSRYLVKRTGEKVFLECVQDMDHENMFWYRQDPGLGLRLIYFSYDVKMKEKGDIPEGYSVSREKKERFSLILESASTNQTSMYLCASSLPGTSRYEQYFGPGTRLTVT.

The CDR3 sequence is CASSSDRGRETQYF. CDR3 DNA: TGTGCCAGCAGCTCGGACAGGGGCCGTGAGACCCAGTACTTC. V is TRBV7-9 and J is TRBJ2-5, with 9 positions matching TRBD1. V lost 4 bases, J lost 5 bases, and 5 bases stayed unmatched. Germline loops: CDR1 SEHNR, CDR2 FQNEAQ (reference sequence). The CDR3 consists of 14 residues.